The 20 T cell receptor beta chains in this list originate from one sample, sequenced in a study of blood T cell repertoires in COVID-19. Profiled with immunoSEQ multiplex PCR; TCRdb holds only in-frame clones, not every one. The repertoire holds roughly 280,000 clones, 85% to 90% seen once, with 11% in the top ten. The sequencing sample was made of peripheral blood. The receptors come from a woman under 40 with COVID-19, enrolled during active disease.

This clone turned up a few times. The chain uses TRBV11-1 and TRBJ2-7; weak D call: TRBD2 (6 bases). The CDR3 is 14 residues long. Germline-derived CDR1 and CDR2 are SGHAT and FQDESV (reference sequence). Trimming left V 1 base short and J 1 base short, with 8 bases between. The CDR3 coding sequence is TGTGCCAGCAGCTTAGGAGGAGGGTCCTACGAGCAGTACTTC. This encodes CASSLGGGSYEQYF.

The chain uses TRBV27 and TRBJ2-4; tentatively, D is TRBD1 (6 bases). Germline V gives CDR1 MNHEY, CDR2 SMNVEV (reference sequence). V was trimmed by 3 bases and J by 9 bases, leaving 15 bases between them. The CDR3 is 14 residues long. CDR3 DNA: TGTGCCAGCAGTTTGCGCGGACAGACGGCCATTCAGTACTTC. Translated, it gives CASSLRGQTAIQYF.

The chain links TRBV13 to TRBJ2-7, with TRBD2 matching 9 bases. V was clipped by 5 bases and J by 2 bases; unmatched bases: 7. The CDR3 totals 15 residues. Germline CDR1 is PRHDT and CDR2 is FYEKMQ (reference sequence). This chain's CDR3 is CASSTRTSAAYEQYF. CDR3 sequence (DNA): TGTGCCAGCAGCACCCGGACTAGCGCAGCCTACGAGCAGTACTTC.

The V gene is TRBV10-3, the J gene TRBJ1-1, with D perhaps matching TRBD1 (6 bases). The V gene lost 10 bases and the J gene lost 0 bases, with 12 bases spanning the gap. This CDR3 region has 13 residues. Germline CDR1 and CDR2: ENHRY and SYGVKD. The CDR3 DNA reads as TGTGCCACCGAGGGGGAGATGAACACTGAAGCTTTCTTT. Translation gives CATEGEMNTEAFF.

The CDR3 sequence is CSASPGIGETQYF. Here the CDR3 DNA reads TGCAGTGCTAGTCCAGGGATAGGGGAGACCCAGTACTTC. The chain combines TRBV20-1 with TRBJ2-5, with a tentative D call TRBD1 (5 bases). CDR1 is DFQATT and CDR2 is SNEGSKA in the germline V gene (reference sequence). The CDR3 length is 13 residues. V lost 3 bases and J 5 bases, leaving 13 bases between the germline ends.

The J gene is TRBJ2-7, the V gene TRBV11-3; tentatively, D is TRBD1 (5 bases). The CDR3 length is 14 residues. V lost 6 bases to trimming and J lost 2 bases, with 14 bases between them. The germline V gene has CDR1 SGHNT and CDR2 YENEEA. The CDR3 region is CASSPRGRAYEQYF. CDR3 DNA sequence: TGTGCCAGCAGTCCTAGGGGCCGGGCCTACGAGCAGTACTTC.

The genes are TRBV7-9 and TRBJ2-5, with TRBD1 as a possible D gene (5 bases). CDR3 size: 11 residues. Germline-derived CDR1 and CDR2 are SEHNR and FQNEAQ (reference sequence). V lost 6 bases, J lost 8 bases, and 10 bases lay in between. DNA for the CDR3: TGTGCCAGCAGGTCGACAGATACCCAGTACTTC. It yields the protein CASRSTDTQYF.

The chain has TRBV2 and TRBJ2-1; no clear D. Germline V gene lookup returns CDR1 SNHLY and CDR2 FYNNEI. V shed 6 bases and J shed 2 bases, with 14 bases lying between them. This CDR3 contains 15 residues. The CDR3 DNA follows: TGTGCCAGCAGGTTCAGCGCTCAGACCTACAATGAGCAGTTCTTC. This encodes CASRFSAQTYNEQFF. Complete variable domain (other parts from reference TRBV2 and TRBJ2-1): EPEVTQTPSHQVTQMGQEVILRCVPISNHLYFYWYRQILGQKVEFLVSFYNNEISEKSEIFDDQFSVERPDGSNFTLKIRSTKLEDSAMYFCASRFSAQTYNEQFFGPGTRLTVL.

The V and J genes are TRBV2 and TRBJ2-3; tentatively, D is TRBD2 (6 bases). With 5 bases removed from V and 2 bases from J, the gap between germline ends came to 14 bases. The germline V gene encodes CDR1 SNHLY and CDR2 FYNNEI. The CDR3 spans 15 residues. CDR3 loop: CASSKRATSTDTQYF. The CDR3 DNA reads TGTGCCAGCAGTAAGCGGGCGACCTCCACAGATACGCAGTATTTT.

V gene TRBV5-1 combines with J gene TRBJ1-2; 9 bases are a match to TRBD1. The germline gives CDR1 SGHRS, CDR2 YFSETQ. Trimming at V came to 0 bases and at J to 4 bases, leaving 4 bases not matched to a gene. The CDR3 consists of 15 residues. The CDR3 bases are TGCGCCAGCAGCTTGGTGGCGACAGGGGGCTATGGCTACACCTTC. This translates into CASSLVATGGYGYTF. Together with reference TRBV5-1 and TRBJ1-2, the CDR3 gives the full variable domain: KAGVTQTPRYLIKTRGQQVTLSCSPISGHRSVSWYQQTPGQGLQFLFEYFSETQRNKGNFPGRFSGRQFSNSRSEMNVSTLELGDSALYLCASSLVATGGYGYTFGSGTRLTVV.

V gene TRBV5-1 combines with J gene TRBJ2-1; D is unclear. The V end lost 5 bases, the J end lost 6 bases, and 9 bases lay between the germline ends. CDR1 is SGHRS, CDR2 YFSETQ, per germline. This CDR3 contains 12 residues. The CDR3 here is CASRQNLNEQFF. As DNA, the CDR3 is TGCGCCAGCAGACAGAATCTCAATGAGCAGTTCTTC.

The rearrangement uses TRBV30 and TRBJ1-1; 9 nucleotides match TRBD1. Looked up from germline, CDR1 is GTSNPN and CDR2 is SVGIG (reference sequence). J gave up 7 bases and V 0 bases, and 18 bases lay outside the gene matches. The CDR3 loop spans 18 amino acids. CDR3 sequence reads: CAWSVFRASTGGKREAFF. CDR3 DNA sequence: TGTGCCTGGAGTGTATTTAGGGCTTCGACAGGGGGAAAGCGTGAAGCTTTCTTT.

The CDR3 here is CAWTFSTGELFF. The CDR3 coding sequence is TGTGCCTGGACGTTTAGCACCGGGGAGCTGTTTTTT. The chain uses TRBV30 and TRBJ2-2, with no clear D. Trimming removed 4 bases from V and 4 bases from J, with 7 bases in between. The CDR3 runs to 12 residues. Germline CDR1 and CDR2: GTSNPN and SVGIG (reference sequence).

This clone has just a few counts. The V and J genes are TRBV30 and TRBJ1-2; 7 bases align to TRBD1. Germline V lookup: CDR1 GTSNPN, CDR2 SVGIG (reference sequence). The CDR3 is 15 residues long. Trimming cost V 5 bases and J 6 bases; bases outside gene matches: 15. The DNA for the CDR3 is TGTGCCTGGGGAGGGACAGTCGGTATGTGGAATGGCTACACCTTC. Translation: CAWGGTVGMWNGYTF.

The chain couples TRBV3-1 (or the pseudogene TRBV3-2) to TRBJ1-1; TRBD1 matches at 7 bases. The germline CDR1 and CDR2 sequences are LGHDT and YNNKEL (reference sequence). The trim removed 2 bases at V and 4 bases at J, leaving 10 bases unmatched. This CDR3 region has 16 residues. The chain's CDR3 is CASSQTLETGSTEAFF. CDR3 DNA: TGTGCCAGCAGCCAAACGCTAGAGACAGGGAGCACTGAAGCTTTCTTT.

The CDR3 here is CASSEPGDRGPDQPQHF. In DNA, the CDR3 is TGTGCCAGCAGTGAGCCAGGGGACAGGGGGCCAGATCAGCCCCAGCATTTT. The V and J genes are TRBV6-1 and TRBJ1-5, with 12 bases fitting TRBD1. CDR1 and CDR2 (germline): MNHNS, SASEGT. V shed 3 bases, J shed 5 bases, and the junction held 8 bases outside the gene matches. The length of the CDR3 is 17 residues.

This clone was seen a single time. The chain has TRBV4-1 and TRBJ1-2; no firm D call. V gave up 3 bases and J gave up 2 bases, with 10 bases separating them. This CDR3 has 14 amino acids. CDR1 and CDR2 from the germline V gene are MGHRA and YSYEKL. The CDR3: CASSHATLNYGYTF. CDR3 nucleotides: TGCGCCAGCAGCCATGCGACACTGAACTATGGCTACACCTTC.

The V and J genes are TRBV4-1 and TRBJ2-3; D may be TRBD2 (5 bases). The CDR3 length is 16 residues. Germline loops: CDR1 MGHRA, CDR2 YSYEKL. Trimming removed 4 bases at V and 2 bases at J, with 16 bases between. Written as DNA, the CDR3 is TGCGCCAGCAGCCCGACTATGACCCGACTCACAGATACGCAGTATTTT. Residues: CASSPTMTRLTDTQYF.

CDR3 amino acids: CASTPQGRGTEAFF. Written as DNA, the CDR3 is TGTGCCAGCACCCCACAGGGGCGAGGCACTGAAGCTTTCTTT. The V and J genes are TRBV28 and TRBJ1-1; 7 positions match TRBD1. With V trimmed by 7 bases and J by 4 bases, 9 bases remained unmatched. The CDR3 is 14 residues long. From germline, CDR1 is MDHEN and CDR2 SYDVKM.

The chain's CDR3 is CASSEAGQRGYTF. DNA for the CDR3: TGTGCCAGCAGTGAAGCAGGACAGAGGGGCTACACCTTC. The J gene is TRBJ1-2, the V gene TRBV6-1; possibly TRBD1 for D (6 bases). Germline CDR1 reads MNHNS; CDR2 reads SASEGT. Between the trimmed V and J ends, which lost 0 bases and 8 bases, there was a span of 10 bases. This CDR3 region has 13 residues.